The clone carrying this T cell receptor beta chain has more than one count but fewer than ten. These data are taken from a study of blood T cell repertoires in COVID-19. This table comes from immunoSEQ multiplex PCR, and its TCRdb copy is limited to in-frame clones, with some not included. Of about 160,000 clones in the sample, around 83% are singletons; the top ten hold 5% to 6%. There are 17 residues in the CDR3. Per the germline V gene, CDR1 is LNHDA and CDR2 is SQIVND (reference sequence). V lost 2 bases and J lost 2, with 19 bases in between. The Seattle site enrolled patients during active infection and followed them longitudinally.

The sequence derives from a woman between 50 and 59 years old with COVID-19, enrolled during active disease. This sequence joins TRBV19 and TRBJ2-7; tentative D call: TRBD1 (6 bases). Sequencing was performed on peripheral blood. The CDR3 DNA follows: TGTGCCAGTAGTATATATATAACCCGGGACACAGCCTACGAGCAGTACTTC. Translation gives CASSIYITRDTAYEQYF.